This T cell receptor beta chain was identified in a study of blood T cell repertoires in COVID-19. Turning to the study itself: T cells, B-cell-depleted T cells, or PBMCs supplied cDNA or gDNA.

The CDR3 spans 12 residues. Trimming stripped 6 bases from V and 7 bases from J, with 12 bases between. Germline assignment: CDR1 SQVTM and CDR2 ANQGSEA. The repertoire was sequenced with immunoSEQ multiplex PCR; TCRdb's copy has only in-frame clones and lacks some. Of more than 130,000 clones listed, under 90% were seen once; the top ten hold roughly 6.5%. V is TRBV29-1 and J is TRBJ1-4; D not certain. Sequencing was done on a sample of peripheral blood. This clonotype was obtained from a human donor in a cohort sampled during active COVID-19. As DNA, the CDR3 is TGCAGCGTCCGCGAGTTTAGTGAAAAACTGTTTTTT. The encoded protein is CSVREFSEKLFF. Together with reference TRBV29-1 and TRBJ1-4, the CDR3 gives the full variable domain: SAVISQKPSRDICQRGTSLTIQCQVDSQVTMMFWYRQQPGQSLTLIATANQGSEATYESGFVIDKFPISRPNLTFSTLTVSNMSPEDSSIYLCSVREFSEKLFFGSGTQLSVL.